The clone carrying this T cell receptor (beta chain) was counted a few times. Its antigen is not known. The data derive from a study of T cell repertoires in cytomegalovirus infection. On the study more broadly: CMV infection plus the matching HLA type was flagged by public TCR beta signatures.

TCRdb fed the reads into MiXCR, producing one record per CDR3 protein. Here the sample spans hundreds of thousands of distinct CDR3 sequences, 25% to 35% being singletons. Overall study findings and caveats: Pooled public TCR beta family frequency picked out CMV carriers with the relevant HLA. In two of eight donors, the top clonotype was HLA-C-restricted CMV-specific.

Trimming cost V 5 bases and J 6 bases, with 10 bases left between them. The CDR3 is 13 amino acids. CDR1 is MNHEY and CDR2 is SVGEGT in the germline V gene. Sequenced material: cultured PBMCs, taken from culture after CMV antigen stimulation. The clonotype originates from a human donor in good health (CMV status not recorded). Some clones in this sample may be carry-over from other donors' samples. The chain recombines TRBV6-2 or TRBV6-3 with TRBJ2-2; D not certain. For the CDR3, the DNA is TGTGCCAGCAGTAGACTGGCGGCCGGGGAGCTGTTTTTT. The encoded protein is CASSRLAAGELFF.